This entry lists 15 T cell receptor beta chains sequenced from one sample in a study of T cell changes during pregnancy in multiple sclerosis. TCRdb's table, derived via immunoSEQ multiplex PCR, lists solely in-frame clones and lacks some. The top ten hold around 13% of the sample, which has around 35,000 clones, about nine tenths seen once. The specimen was CD8+ T cells from peripheral blood mononuclear cells, collected in the first trimester of pregnancy. Source of these receptors: a female donor with multiple sclerosis, enrolled in a pregnancy study.

The chain uses TRBV29-1 and TRBJ2-2; TRBD1 agrees at 8 bases. The trim removed 7 bases at V and 3 bases at J, leaving 1 base unmatched. The CDR3 sequence is 12 residues long. The germline CDR1 and CDR2 sequences are SQVTM and ANQGSEA. The CDR3 DNA is TGCAGCGGGACAGGGTACACCGGGGAGCTGTTTTTT. Amino acids: CSGTGYTGELFF.

The genes are TRBV9 and TRBJ2-1; TRBD2 agrees at 12 bases. The V segment lost 3 bases and the J segment 9 bases; nucleotides outside the gene matches: 16. The CDR3 is 18 residues long. Per germline, CDR1 SGDLS and CDR2 YYNGEE. This chain's CDR3 is CASSAVDGLAGGPSEQFF. In DNA form, the CDR3 reads TGTGCCAGCAGCGCCGTCGACGGCCTAGCGGGAGGGCCCAGTGAGCAGTTCTTC.

This clone was recorded a few times. The chain is built from TRBV7-9 and TRBJ1-5; 7 nucleotides match TRBD1. The CDR3 length is 12 residues. The germline V gene encodes CDR1 SEHNR and CDR2 FQNEAQ (reference sequence). J lost 6 bases, V lost 5 bases, and 1 base had no gene match. In DNA form, the CDR3 reads TGTGCCAGCAGCACAGGGGCTCAGCCCCAGCATTTT. Translated, it gives CASSTGAQPQHF.

The genes are TRBV7-9 and TRBJ1-3; the D gene is possibly TRBD1 (5 bases). V was trimmed by 7 bases and J by 0 bases, leaving 10 bases between them. The germline V gene encodes CDR1 SEHNR and CDR2 FQNEAQ (reference sequence). This CDR3 has 14 amino acids. The CDR3 DNA follows: TGTGCCAGCACCGACAGTTACTCTGGAAACACCATATATTTT. This sequence encodes CASTDSYSGNTIYF.

Concerning this clone: At one end, the junction sequence differs from germline, possibly due to a read error. This rearrangement joins TRBV11-2 to TRBJ1-1; 7 nucleotides align to TRBD1. The CDR3 has 12 amino acids. Germline CDR1 is SGHAT and CDR2 is FQNNGV. The CDR3, as DNA: TGTGCCAGCAGCTTAGATCTCAGGGGGGCTTTTTTT. Translating gives CASSLDLRGAFF.

The rearrangement uses TRBV27 and TRBJ2-2; possibly TRBD2 for D (6 bases). Trimming took off 4 bases at V and 6 bases at J, with 12 bases between the two ends. The CDR3 covers 14 residues. Germline assignment: CDR1 MNHEY and CDR2 SMNVEV (reference sequence). DNA for the CDR3: TGTGCCAGCAGTTCCTGGGACTTCTCCGGGGAGCTGTTTTTT. Amino acids: CASSSWDFSGELFF.

This chain links TRBV4-1 with TRBJ1-4; no clear D. Trimming cost V 0 bases and J 4 bases, with 6 bases left between them. Per the germline V gene, CDR1 is MGHRA and CDR2 is YSYEKL. The CDR3 has 14 amino acids. CDR3 nucleotide sequence: TGCGCCAGCAGCCAAGAGACTTATAATGAAAAACTGTTTTTT. Translated, it gives CASSQETYNEKLFF.

CDR3 bases: TGTGCCAGCAGCTTCCAGGGGTACGGAAACACCATATATTTT. Protein product: CASSFQGYGNTIYF. The chain carries TRBV13 and TRBJ1-3; D might be TRBD1 (6 bases). Germline-derived CDR1 and CDR2 are PRHDT and FYEKMQ (reference sequence). V was cut by 3 bases and J by 4 bases, with 10 bases left in between. CDR3 length: 14 amino acids.

The chain recombines TRBV13 with TRBJ2-6, with D perhaps matching TRBD1 (6 bases). Germline CDR1 reads PRHDT; CDR2 reads FYEKMQ (reference sequence). V was pared by 5 bases and J by 2 bases, with 10 bases between. The CDR3 sequence is 15 residues long. The CDR3: CASSNRVAGANVLTF. CDR3 nucleotide sequence: TGTGCCAGCAGCAACAGGGTGGCTGGGGCCAACGTCCTGACTTTC.

The CDR3, as DNA: TGTGCCAGCAGCCTGGACTTTAACTCCTACGAGCAGTACTTC. It specifies CASSLDFNSYEQYF. This chain connects TRBV7-6 to TRBJ2-7, with D tentatively TRBD2 (5 bases). Germline assignment: CDR1 SGHVS and CDR2 FNYEAQ. V lost 5 bases, J lost 0 bases, and 11 bases lay in between. CDR3 size: 14 residues. The entire variable domain, with the rest obtained from reference TRBV7-6 and TRBJ2-7, is as follows: GAGVSQSPRYKVTKRGQDVALRCDPISGHVSLYWYRQALGQGPEFLTYFNYEAQQDKSGLPNDRFSAERPEGSISTLTIQRTEQRDSAMYRCASSLDFNSYEQYFGPGTRLTVT.

This clone was observed a handful of times. V gene TRBV19 combines with J gene TRBJ1-1; the match to TRBD1 covers 7 bases. Unmatched junction bases numbered 3, after V lost 5 bases and J lost 3 bases. This CDR3 region has 13 residues. CDR1 LNHDA and CDR2 SQIVND come from the germline V gene (reference sequence). Here the CDR3 reads CASSATGYTEAFF. The CDR3 DNA sequence: TGTGCCAGTAGTGCGACAGGGTACACTGAAGCTTTCTTT.

The chain links TRBV13 to TRBJ2-7; 8 nucleotides match TRBD2. Trimming took 9 bases from V and 2 from J; bases not matched to a gene: 6. The CDR3 is 13 amino acids. Germline assignment: CDR1 PRHDT and CDR2 FYEKMQ (reference sequence). The CDR3 region is CASRNSGTYEQYF. The CDR3, as DNA: TGTGCCAGTAGAAATAGCGGGACCTACGAGCAGTACTTC.

V gene TRBV28 combines with J gene TRBJ1-5, with D tentatively TRBD1 (5 bases). This CDR3 comprises 13 residues. The germline CDR1 and CDR2 sequences are MDHEN and SYDVKM. Trimming took 9 bases from V and 7 from J, leaving 16 bases between them. CDR3 sequence reads: CASQTGSGQPQHF. CDR3 bases: TGTGCCAGTCAAACAGGCTCAGGGCAGCCCCAGCATTTT.

This chain links TRBV5-4 with TRBJ2-7, with a possible D match to TRBD1 (5 bases). The V gene's germline CDR1 is SGHNT and CDR2 YYREEE (reference sequence). The CDR3 is 13 amino acids. V lost 4 bases to trimming and J lost 4 bases, with 12 bases between them. The CDR3 coding sequence is TGTGCCAGCAGCGATGAGACAGTTTACGAGCAGTACTTC. Translation: CASSDETVYEQYF.

This chain links TRBV7-9 with TRBJ1-1; TRBD1 agrees at 10 bases. CDR3 length equals 13 residues. From germline, CDR1 is SEHNR and CDR2 FQNEAQ (reference sequence). The junction had 1 base not matched to a gene; V was cut back by 8 bases and J by 1 base. CDR3 sequence (DNA): TGTGCCAGCTGGACAGGGGGGAACACTGAAGCTTTCTTT. It translates to CASWTGGNTEAFF.